This TCR beta chain is drawn from a study of cytomegalovirus exposure and HLA in healthy donors (dated by TCRdb to 2017 to 2019). With respect to the entire study: An earlier analysis of approximately 550 of the donors reported 250 to 300 Gb of sequence data and some 120 million unique TCR beta sequences from roughly 200 million T cells. An early release covering about 600 HLA-typed donors comprised approximately 300 gigabases of sequencing data and tens of millions of unique TCR sequences. Of the roughly 400 genotyped donors, 81% were placed in the genetic ancestry cluster associated with self-reported Caucasian donors. The study aimed to test whether cataloging public T cell receptors could reveal signatures of past pathogen exposure. The T cell repertoires of around 670 subjects were profiled by immunosequencing and related to cytomegalovirus serostatus. A separate validation cohort of more than 100 different subjects was used in addition to the approximately 700-subject first cohort. To predict cytomegalovirus infection status, the study combined high-throughput TCR immunosequencing, statistical association of individual TCRs with disease status, and machine learning. To study patterns of TCR occurrence, a later analysis re-analyzed previously published TCR beta repertoires from 500 to 850 donors and added high-resolution HLA genotyping. Rather than using new phenotypic data, the later analysis identified candidate immune exposures from TCR beta sequences and from how often those sequences occurred across donors. In an earlier analysis of 587 of the donors, high-throughput TCR beta sequencing was used to judge whether each TCR beta V gene segment behaved as functional or pseudogenic. Alongside the repertoire data, information on donor age, sex, ethnicity and CMV serostatus was compiled. A later genetic analysis used genome-wide SNP genotypes for about 55% of the 666 donors, treating that subset as a discovery cohort. Every discovery cohort repertoire had been produced on one sequencing platform. HLA typing included class I and class II loci at four-digit resolution. Typing coverage differed by locus: A, B, C, DRB1 and DQB1 were typed in roughly 620-630 donors, DQA1 in 522, DPA1 in some 570, and DPB1 in about 450. Several DR-DQ haplotypes were treated as single units for association and clustering because of strong linkage in the cohort. Among 398 genotyped donors of the cohort, an average of around 250,000 unique TCR beta nucleotide sequences was sequenced per donor, of which roughly 17% were non-productive. The paper's findings and limits, for the study overall: In vitro tests confirmed that a few of the cytomegalovirus-associated TCR beta chains recognize cytomegalovirus antigens. A later analysis found that HLA-associated TCR beta chains were more clonally expanded and had lower generation probabilities than equally common non-associated chains. In an earlier analysis of several hundred of the donors, most TCR beta V segments were observed in productive rearrangements about 90% or about 30% of the time, broadly matching IMGT annotations. A further reported finding was that TCR beta sequences accurately predicted the HLA-A and HLA-B alleles for most subjects in the first cohort. In both the original and validation cohorts, the classifier was reported to diagnose cytomegalovirus status with high specificity and sensitivity. Because some donors lacked HLA typing at each locus, the association tests relied only on the typed subset. Most TCR sequences were seen in very few donors, while some public TCRs were found in many individuals. A group of highly shared sequence variants was considered likely to be a technical artifact of the sequencing pipeline. Roughly uniform sequencing depth across donors was assumed in presence/absence analyses, although this assumption may not hold. A later analysis reported that several top co-occurrence clusters appeared linked to parvovirus B19, influenza, CMV and Epstein-Barr virus. It was suggested by the authors that the approach could potentially be generalized to other disease states and immunological phenotypes. Because counts were too low, some 16 rarely observed V segments, including chromosome 9 orphons, were excluded from the earlier analysis of some 590 of the donors. According to a later analysis, TCR association rates differed among HLA loci, with DRB1 alleles showing the most associated TCRs and HLA-C alleles showing the fewest. Some IMGT-functional V segments, including TRBV6-2 and TRBV6-3, could not be distinguished by the 87-base-pair reads and were therefore excluded. Immune exposure information for the cohort was limited to CMV serostatus. A later analysis associated around 16,000 TCR beta sequences with specific HLA alleles at a false discovery rate of 0.05. Correlated functional status among segregating V segments might reflect linkage disequilibrium, but an unknown experimental factor could not be ruled out. A later genetic analysis associated a missense DCLRE1C variant with V-gene and J-gene trimming of TCR beta chains, and an independent cohort replicated the association. According to a later genetic analysis, donors in an Asian-associated ancestry cluster had fewer N-insertions in productive TCRs than the roughly 670-donor mean. According to a later analysis, most CMV-associated TCR beta chains appeared to be HLA-restricted, and the HLA associations seemed to be driven largely by CMV exposure. Strong co-occurrence of HLA alleles, especially DR and DQ, made assigning TCR associations to individual alleles difficult. The study listed 150 to 200 TCR beta chains as associated with cytomegalovirus. This cohort had only TCR beta chains sequenced, and the lack of alpha or paired-chain data limited which features could be detected.

Notes on this clone: No cognate antigen has been identified for it. Qualities for individual bases were not recorded, and no much larger clone is one base off.

Including the terminal cysteine and phenylalanine, the CDR3 comprises 16 residues. Solely the CDR3 DNA is kept, with 48 bases framed from the first base. Germline trimming: 0 bases from V, 5 bases from J; junction bases outside gene matches: 10. In total, approximately 700 healthy bone marrow donors made up the cohort. All cohort members were sampled while nominally healthy, although unrecorded immune exposures were likely present. The donor tested CMV seronegative and was one of the 352 seronegative cohort members. A peripheral blood sample was provided by each donor, and peripheral blood mononuclear cells were used for TCR beta sequencing. The Qiagen DNeasy Blood Extraction Kit was used to extract genomic DNA from the blood cell samples. The library was built by means of the immunoSEQ multiplex PCR assay. For the multiplex PCR, a mixture combining 60 forward primers for TCR Vbeta segments and 13 reverse primers for TCR Jbeta segments was used. The CDR3 region of rearranged TCR beta genes was amplified from genomic DNA with a multiplex PCR assay. Amplified TCR beta libraries were sequenced as 87-base-pair reads on the Illumina HiSeq System. The authors' analysis ran thus. Across the 700 or so repertoires, a later analysis counted approximately 75 million unique TCR beta chains, around 10 million of which were shared by at least two donors. To remove PCR and sequencing errors, raw reads were error-corrected and collapsed into unique sequences using a nearest-neighbor algorithm that merged closely related sequences. V, D and J gene segments were assigned by aligning CDR3 sequences to IMGT reference sequences. For a sequence to be retained, a match of at least six nucleotides was required to both a V gene segment and a J gene segment. Rearrangements were classified as productive when the CDR3 lacked stop codons and remained in frame with V and J, and all other rearrangements were classified as non-productive. CDR3 was defined by IMGT convention, running from the second conserved V-encoded cysteine to the conserved J-encoded phenylalanine. Sequences without an unambiguous match to a single V gene segment were excluded from the earlier analysis of 500 to 700 of the donors. An earlier analysis of several hundred of the donors classified V segments as functional when productive rearrangements were above 56.7% and as segregating when the standard deviation between donors was above 5%. A statistical classification framework was built to diagnose cytomegalovirus status from the catalog of TCR beta chain sequences. In a later analysis, TCR nucleotide sequences were compared against IMGT/GENE-DB human TR gene sequences so that V and J genes could be assigned. In a later analysis, CDR3 sequences and most-parsimonious VDJ recombination scenarios were assigned using the TCRdist pipeline. In a later analysis, every TCR beta chain was defined by the combination of its CDR3 amino acid sequence and its V-gene family, and reads without a unique V-gene family were dropped. In a later analysis, around 600 highly shared, low-generation-probability nucleotide sequences were removed to address suspected cross-contamination and a sequencing artifact. In a later analysis, a clonal expansion index was calculated for each public chain from normalized within-repertoire ranks of inferred template counts. Generation probabilities in a later analysis came from a VDJ recombination model fitted to out-of-frame rearrangements, and those results were checked against IGoR. A later analysis scored TCR-TCR, TCR-HLA and TCR-CMV co-occurrence with hypergeometric tests, applying a repertoire-size bias correction to TCR pairs. To estimate false discovery rates, a later analysis permuted the HLA or CMV assignments 20 times. A later analysis grouped co-occurring TCRs with DBSCAN, adding TCRdist sequence similarity when clustering within HLA-allele-positive subsets. Co-occurrence clustering excluded repertoires with fewer than 30,000 or more than 120,000 public chains, plus five with anomalous nucleotide sharing. Sourced from immuneACCESS, this table was stored by TCRdb with only in-frame sequences that have V and J called. A share of the clones is absent; for the studies checked, an unresolved V gene accounts for under half, and the remainder has no known explanation. From that table come the V and J calls and clone size; the DNA was used to work out D and trimming. Counted in this sample were under 200,000 clones; roughly 83% of them appeared once. Together, the top ten hold about 2.3% of the sample.

Sequenced material: PBMCs. This receptor was identified in a woman aged 45-59 years in good health and CMV-seronegative. This receptor chain uses TRBV23-1 and TRBJ2-7; 7 central bases correspond to TRBD1. TRBV23-1 is labeled an ORF, and its function is uncertain. The CDR3 reads CASSQSVRRDRHEQYF. In nucleotides, the sequence is TGCGCCAGCAGTCAATCGGTTAGAAGGGACAGACACGAGCAGTACTTC.